This TCR beta chain was sequenced during a study of cytomegalovirus exposure and HLA in healthy donors. Points from the study as a whole: The authors enumerated over 150 TCR beta chains as linked to cytomegalovirus.

In this sample, this clone turned up a few times. The antigen is not known. The table came from immunoSEQ multiplex PCR; TCRdb's copy has only in-frame clones and leaves some out. The sample holds around 220,000 clones, around 88% seen once. Trimming took 2 bases from V and 3 from J, leaving 5 bases between them. The germline gives CDR1 SGHTA, CDR2 FQGNSA. The length of the CDR3 is 13 residues. The specimen sequenced was PBMCs. The chain uses TRBV7-2 and TRBJ2-4, with D hard to call. The receptor was derived from a woman between 18 and 29 years old in good health and CMV-seronegative. The CDR3 DNA sequence: TGTGCCAGCAGCTTACGGGTCAAAAACATTCAGTACTTC. Its translation: CASSLRVKNIQYF.